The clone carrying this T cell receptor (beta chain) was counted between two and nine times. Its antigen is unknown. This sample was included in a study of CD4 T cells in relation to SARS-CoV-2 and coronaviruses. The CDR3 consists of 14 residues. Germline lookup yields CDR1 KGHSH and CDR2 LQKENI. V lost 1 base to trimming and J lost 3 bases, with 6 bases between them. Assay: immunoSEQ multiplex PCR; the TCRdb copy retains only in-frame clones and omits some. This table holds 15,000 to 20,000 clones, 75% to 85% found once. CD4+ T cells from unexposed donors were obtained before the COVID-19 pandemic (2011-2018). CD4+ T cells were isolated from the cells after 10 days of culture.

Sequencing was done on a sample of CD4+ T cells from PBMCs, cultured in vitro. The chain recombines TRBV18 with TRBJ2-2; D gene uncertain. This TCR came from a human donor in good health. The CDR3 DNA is TGTGCCAGCTCACCACGTTCCGACACCGGGGAGCTGTTTTTT. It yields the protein CASSPRSDTGELFF.